The sequence of this T cell receptor (beta chain) was determined in a study of T cell clonality in common variable immunodeficiency. CDR3 length: 14 residues. The V gene end was trimmed by 3 bases and the J gene end by 1 base; junction bases not matched to a gene: 3. Germline CDR1 and CDR2: DFQATT and SNEGSKA (reference sequence). Notes on the study in general: Common variable immunodeficiency TCR beta sequences reportedly had fewer deletions and N-nucleotide insertions.

This clone was counted a few times. Its antigen is not identified. The read halts 3 residues ahead of the CDR3 end, with the missing end drawn from the germline J gene. All CVID subjects were on immunoglobulin replacement for at least one year. CVID subjects were neither ill nor on immunomodulatory or immunosuppressive medication at sampling. Generated by immunoSEQ multiplex PCR, the TCRdb table keeps only in-frame clones and is missing some. This repertoire holds some 34,000 clones, and none appear only once. The gene calls are TRBV20-1 and TRBJ1-5; 7 bases align to TRBD1. The specimen was peripheral blood mononuclear cells. This clonotype originated in a human donor with common variable immunodeficiency. The CDR3 bases that were read are TGCAGTGCTAGCCCCAGGGGGAGCAATCAGCCC. Encoded protein: CSASPRGSNQP. The full CDR3 reads CSASPRGSNQPQHF.